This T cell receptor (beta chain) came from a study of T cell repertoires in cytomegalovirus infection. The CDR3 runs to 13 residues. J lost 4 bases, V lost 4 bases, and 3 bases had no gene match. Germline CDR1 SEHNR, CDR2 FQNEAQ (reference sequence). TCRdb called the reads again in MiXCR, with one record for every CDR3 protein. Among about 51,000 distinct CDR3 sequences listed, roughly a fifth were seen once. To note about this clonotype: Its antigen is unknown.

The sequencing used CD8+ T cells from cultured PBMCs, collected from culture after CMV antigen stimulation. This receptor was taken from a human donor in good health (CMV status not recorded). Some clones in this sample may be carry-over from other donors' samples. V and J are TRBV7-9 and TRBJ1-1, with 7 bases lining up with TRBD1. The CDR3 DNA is TGTGCCAGCAGCTCAGGGGGTCCCACTGAAGCTTTCTTT. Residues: CASSSGGPTEAFF.